These T cell receptor beta chains were read from a single sample in a study of cytomegalovirus exposure and HLA in healthy donors. Sequenced by immunoSEQ multiplex PCR; TCRdb stores in-frame clones only, minus some. There are roughly 160,000 clones in the sample; roughly 79% occur only once, and roughly an eighth lies in the top ten. The sample comprised PBMCs. These TCRs come from a woman in her 50s in good health and CMV-seronegative. CDR3s include the opening cysteine and the closing phenylalanine or tryptophan. A D gene is named only where the DNA matches it firmly. Size is omitted from some rows. Given values are once, few, many or a class for expanded clones.

d_call	clone_size	v_call	j_call	cdr3_aa	cdr3_nt
TRBD1	-	TRBV6-1	TRBJ2-7	CATLGQGKHEQYF	TGTGCCACCTTAGGACAGGGGAAGCACGAGCAGTACTTC
TRBD1	-	TRBV25-1	TRBJ1-2	CASSGTGVGYTF	TGTGCCAGCAGTGGGACAGGTGTCGGCTACACCTTC
-	-	TRBV9	TRBJ2-1	CASSPGGSYNEQFF	TGTGCCAGCAGCCCCGGCGGCAGCTACAATGAGCAGTTCTTC
TRBD1	-	TRBV13	TRBJ2-1	CASSPGQRKSNEQFF	TGTGCCAGCAGCCCGGGACAGAGAAAAAGCAATGAGCAGTTCTTC
TRBD2	-	TRBV9	TRBJ2-3	CASSLRGVLDTQYF	TGTGCCAGCAGCCTGCGGGGGGTCCTCGATACGCAGTATTTT
-	-	TRBV28	TRBJ1-5	CASSLPDIAGNQPQHF	TGTGCCAGCAGTTTACCCGACATCGCGGGAAATCAGCCCCAGCATTTT
TRBD2	few	TRBV30	TRBJ2-1	CACSGLANRSYNEQFF	TGTGCCTGCTCCGGACTAGCGAACCGCTCCTACAATGAGCAGTTCTTC
TRBD1	-	TRBV19	TRBJ1-2	CASSPGTGPVGGYTF	TGTGCCAGTAGTCCCGGGACAGGGCCTGTTGGTGGCTACACCTTC
-	-	TRBV4-1	TRBJ1-1	CASSPREGLNTEAFF	TGCGCCAGCAGCCCTCGGGAGGGCTTGAACACTGAAGCTTTCTTT
-	-	TRBV29-1	TRBJ1-2	CSAGEQAISGYTF	TGCAGCGCTGGGGAACAGGCAATAAGCGGCTACACCTTC
-	-	TRBV7-9	TRBJ2-1	CASSQDSGGAEQFF	TGTGCCAGCAGCCAAGATAGTGGGGGGGCTGAGCAGTTCTTC
-	-	TRBV11-1	TRBJ2-7	CASSFLAGVQIPVEQYF	TGTGCCAGCAGCTTTCTGGCGGGCGTACAGATCCCCGTCGAGCAGTACTTC
TRBD2	-	TRBV19	TRBJ2-1	CASSIEAGVGEQFF	TGTGCCAGTAGTATAGAAGCGGGGGTAGGAGAGCAGTTCTTC
TRBD1	-	TRBV11-2	TRBJ2-2	CASSLVGQGAGELFF	TGTGCCAGCAGCTTAGTGGGACAGGGGGCCGGGGAGCTGTTTTTT
-	few	TRBV5-6	TRBJ1-4	CASSLLNPNQNGLFF	TGTGCCAGCAGCTTACTAAACCCAAACCAAAACGGGCTGTTTTTT
-	-	TRBV27	TRBJ2-2	CASIPTFGDLNTGELFF	TGTGCCAGCATCCCGACCTTCGGGGATCTGAACACCGGGGAGCTGTTTTTT
-	-	TRBV7-9	TRBJ1-1	CASSPRESAFF	TGTGCCAGCAGCCCCCGAGAGTCAGCTTTCTTT
-	-	TRBV2	TRBJ2-7	CASSGSNSYEQYF	TGTGCCAGCAGCGGGAGTAACTCCTACGAGCAGTACTTC
TRBD1	-	TRBV18	TRBJ1-5	CASSGTGGDQPQHF	TGTGCCAGCTCTGGGACAGGCGGAGATCAGCCCCAGCATTTT
TRBD1	-	TRBV5-1	TRBJ1-4	CASSLGGQENEKLFF	TGCGCCAGCAGCTTGGGGGGACAGGAGAATGAAAAACTGTTTTTT
-	-	TRBV7-2	TRBJ1-1	CASSLAPNTLTGRGGAFF	TGTGCCAGCAGCTTAGCGCCTAACACTTTAACGGGACGAGGGGGAGCTTTCTTT
TRBD1	-	TRBV5-6	TRBJ2-7	CASSVWHRGLREQYF	TGTGCCAGCAGCGTGTGGCACAGGGGGCTACGCGAGCAGTACTTC
-	-	TRBV28	TRBJ2-7	CASSLLQGSYEQYF	TGTGCCAGCAGTTTACTACAGGGCTCCTACGAGCAGTACTTC
-	-	TRBV28	TRBJ1-1	CASSEARGIKGDAFF	TGTGCCAGCAGTGAAGCTAGGGGTATCAAAGGTGACGCTTTCTTT
TRBD1	-	TRBV9	TRBJ2-7	CASSPGQGDEQYF	TGTGCCAGCAGCCCTGGACAGGGGGACGAGCAGTACTTC
-	-	TRBV4-1	TRBJ1-5	CASSQITGQHNQPQHF	TGCGCCAGCAGCCAAATAACGGGACAACACAATCAGCCCCAGCATTTT
-	-	TRBV13	TRBJ2-1	CASSPTSNEQFF	TGTGCCAGCAGCCCGACTAGCAATGAGCAGTTCTTC
TRBD1	-	TRBV5-4	TRBJ1-1	CASSLPPGTGEYTEAFF	TGTGCCAGCAGCTTGCCCCCCGGGACAGGGGAGTACACTGAAGCTTTCTTT
TRBD1	-	TRBV19	TRBJ2-5	CASSTLPGTGEETQYF	TGTGCCAGTAGTACCCTCCCCGGGACAGGGGAAGAGACCCAGTACTTC
-	-	TRBV4-3	TRBJ1-2	CASSQDRDSKGYTF	TGCGCCAGCAGCCAAGATCGAGACAGCAAGGGCTACACCTTC
-	-	TRBV29-1	TRBJ2-1	CSVDSGDNEQFF	TGCAGCGTTGATAGCGGAGACAATGAGCAGTTCTTC
-	-	TRBV7-2	TRBJ2-1	CASSLRYGAGQRGNEQFF	TGTGCCAGCAGCTTAAGATACGGGGCAGGACAGAGGGGCAATGAGCAGTTCTTC
TRBD1	-	TRBV7-9	TRBJ1-3	CASSLQRTGGNTIYF	TGTGCCAGCAGCTTACAGCGGACAGGGGGAAACACCATATATTTT
-	-	TRBV5-6	TRBJ2-7	CASSLGTDYEQYF	TGTGCCAGCAGCTTGGGGACAGATTACGAGCAGTACTTC
TRBD2	-	TRBV19	TRBJ2-7	CASSILGAGGKDYEQYF	TGTGCCAGTAGTATCCTAGGGGCGGGGGGCAAGGACTACGAGCAGTACTTC
TRBD1	few	TRBV25-1	TRBJ1-6	CASSARDRNSPLHF	TGTGCCAGCAGTGCCCGGGACAGGAATTCACCCCTCCACTTT